This TCR beta chain was sequenced in a study of T cells after yellow fever vaccination. This clonotype showed up just a few times. Its specificity is not known. Study results and caveats: Clones from primary vaccination mostly reappeared after the booster (less than 98% CD4, approximately 91% CD8).

TCRdb reprocessed the 5' RACE reads via MiXCR and lists one record per CDR3 protein. The sample carries around 500,000 distinct CDR3 sequences, just over 20% recorded once. This CDR3 is built from 15 residues. Trimming shortened V by 1 base and J by 0 bases, and 9 bases separated the two germline ends. CDR1 is MGHRA and CDR2 is YSYEKL in the germline V gene. Sequences were derived from PBMCs, sampled about 20 days after the first yellow fever vaccination. The TCR sequence derives from a man aged 18-30 years who received the YFV17D yellow fever vaccine. V gene TRBV4-1 combines with J gene TRBJ2-5; D not resolved. CDR3 sequence (DNA): TGCGCCAGCAGCCAAGGGACCCCGTACCAAGAGACCCAGTACTTC. Encoded protein: CASSQGTPYQETQYF.